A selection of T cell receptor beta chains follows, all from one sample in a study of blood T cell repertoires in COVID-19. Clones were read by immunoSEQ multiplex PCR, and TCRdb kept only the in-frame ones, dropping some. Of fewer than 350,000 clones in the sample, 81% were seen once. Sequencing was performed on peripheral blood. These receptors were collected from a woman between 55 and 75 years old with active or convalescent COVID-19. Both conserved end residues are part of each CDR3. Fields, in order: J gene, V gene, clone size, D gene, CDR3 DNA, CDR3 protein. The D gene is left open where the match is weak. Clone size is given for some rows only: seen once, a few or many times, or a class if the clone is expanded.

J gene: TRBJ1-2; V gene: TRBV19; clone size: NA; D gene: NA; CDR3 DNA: TGTGCCAGTAGTCCCCCCTCAGGGCGCGGCTACACCTTC; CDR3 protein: CASSPPSGRGYTF
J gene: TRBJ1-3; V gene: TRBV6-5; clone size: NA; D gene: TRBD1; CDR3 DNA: TGTGCCAGCAGTTACACTGGGACAGGGGGAAACACCATATATTTT; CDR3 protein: CASSYTGTGGNTIYF
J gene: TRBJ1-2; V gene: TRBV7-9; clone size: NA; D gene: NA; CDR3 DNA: TGTGCCAGCAGCTTAGCTACAGCTAACTATGGCTACACCTTC; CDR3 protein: CASSLATANYGYTF
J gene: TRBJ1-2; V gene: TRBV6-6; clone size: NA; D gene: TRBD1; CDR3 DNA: TGTGCCAGCAGTTTCAACAGGGGTGGCCCCCCATATGGCTACACCTTC; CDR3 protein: CASSFNRGGPPYGYTF
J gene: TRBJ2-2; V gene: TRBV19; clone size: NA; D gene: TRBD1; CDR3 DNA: TGTGCCAGTAGTATTGGATTAGGGGACAGGGGACCGAACACCGGGGAGCTGTTTTTT; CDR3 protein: CASSIGLGDRGPNTGELFF
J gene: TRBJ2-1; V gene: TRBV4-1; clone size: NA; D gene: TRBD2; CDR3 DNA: TGCGCCAGCAGCCCGTCGGGGAGCGGGGGTTGGAATGAGCAGTTCTTC; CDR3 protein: CASSPSGSGGWNEQFF
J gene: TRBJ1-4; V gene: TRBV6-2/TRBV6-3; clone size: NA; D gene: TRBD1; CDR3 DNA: TGTGCCAGCAGTGTTATCGGGACAGGGGCTGAAAAACTGTTTTTT; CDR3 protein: CASSVIGTGAEKLFF
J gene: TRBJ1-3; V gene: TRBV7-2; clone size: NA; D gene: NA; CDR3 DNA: TGTGCCAGCTCGACCACAGGCCCTGGAAACACCATATATTTT; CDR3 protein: CASSTTGPGNTIYF
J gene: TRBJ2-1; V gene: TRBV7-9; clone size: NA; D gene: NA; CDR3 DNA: TGTGCCAGCAGCTTATTTGCGGGGCGGTACAATGAGCAGTTCTTC; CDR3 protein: CASSLFAGRYNEQFF
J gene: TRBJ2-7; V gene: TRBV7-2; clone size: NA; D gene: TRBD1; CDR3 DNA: TGTGCCAGCAGCTTAGAGGGGGCCCGCTACGAGCAGTACTTC; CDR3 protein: CASSLEGARYEQYF
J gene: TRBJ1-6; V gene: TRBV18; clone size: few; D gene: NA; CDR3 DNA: TGTGCCAGCTCTCCCTATGATTCACCCCTCCACTTT; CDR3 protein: CASSPYDSPLHF
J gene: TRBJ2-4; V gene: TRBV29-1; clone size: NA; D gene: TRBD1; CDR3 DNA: TGCAGCGTCGCGGGGACAGGGGGACTAGCCAAAAACATTCAGTACTTC; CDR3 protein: CSVAGTGGLAKNIQYF
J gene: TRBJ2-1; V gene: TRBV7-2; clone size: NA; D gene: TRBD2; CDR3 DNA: TGTGCCAGCAGCTTCGGGACTAGCGGGCACAATGAGCAGTTCTTC; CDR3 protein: CASSFGTSGHNEQFF
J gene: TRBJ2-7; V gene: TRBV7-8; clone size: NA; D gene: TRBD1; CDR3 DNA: TGTGCCAGCAGCTCACACAGGGGCTACGAGCAGTACTTC; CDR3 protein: CASSSHRGYEQYF
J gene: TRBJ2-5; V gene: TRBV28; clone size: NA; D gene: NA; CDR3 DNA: TGTGCCAGCAGCCTAGGTCTAGCTACATTCCAAGAGACCCAGTACTTC; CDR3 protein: CASSLGLATFQETQYF
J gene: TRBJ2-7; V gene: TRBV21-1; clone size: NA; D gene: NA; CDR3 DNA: TGTGCCAGCAGCAAATCTGGGGGACTAGCGGGGGGCGGCTACGAGCAGTACTTC; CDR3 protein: CASSKSGGLAGGGYEQYF
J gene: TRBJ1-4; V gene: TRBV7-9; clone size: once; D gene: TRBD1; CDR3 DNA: TGTGCCAGCAGATCAAGACAGGGGATCGGTGAAAAACTGTTTTTT; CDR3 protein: CASRSRQGIGEKLFF
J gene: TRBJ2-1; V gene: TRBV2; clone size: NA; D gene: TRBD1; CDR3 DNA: TGTGCCAGCAGGGGACAGAGCTCCTACAATGAGCAGTTCTTC; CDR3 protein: CASRGQSSYNEQFF
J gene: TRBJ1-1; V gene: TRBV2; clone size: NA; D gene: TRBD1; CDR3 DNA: TGTGCCAGCAGCAAAATTAACGACAGGGGAGGCACTGAAGCTTTCTTT; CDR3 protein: CASSKINDRGGTEAFF
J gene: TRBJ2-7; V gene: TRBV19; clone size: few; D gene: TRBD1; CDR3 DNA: TGTGCCAGTAGTATTGGGGACAGGCGGAAGGACTTC; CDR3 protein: CASSIGDRRKDF
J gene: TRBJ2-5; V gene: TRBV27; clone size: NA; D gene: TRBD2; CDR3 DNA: TGTGCCAGCAGTCAGCCTCAGCGGGGGGGTCAAGAGACCCAGTACTTC; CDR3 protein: CASSQPQRGGQETQYF
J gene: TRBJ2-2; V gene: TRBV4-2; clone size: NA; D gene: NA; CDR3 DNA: TGTGCCAGCAGCCAACATCCCGCCGGAGTAAGGGAGCTGTTTTTT; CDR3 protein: CASSQHPAGVRELFF
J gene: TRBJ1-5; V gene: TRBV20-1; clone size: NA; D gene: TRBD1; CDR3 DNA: TGCAGTGCTAGTGAAGGGACAGCCAATCAGCCCCAGCATTTT; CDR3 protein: CSASEGTANQPQHF
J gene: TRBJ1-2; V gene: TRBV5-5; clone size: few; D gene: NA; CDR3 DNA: TGTGCCAGCAGCTTGACAGACTATGGCTACACCTTC; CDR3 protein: CASSLTDYGYTF
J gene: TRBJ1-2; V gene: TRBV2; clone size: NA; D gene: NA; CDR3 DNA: TGTGCCAGCAGTGAAAGGGGGGGCTATGGCTACACCTTC; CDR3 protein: CASSERGGYGYTF
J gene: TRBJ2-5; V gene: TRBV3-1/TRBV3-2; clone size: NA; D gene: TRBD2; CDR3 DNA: TGTGCCAGCAGCCAAGTTCGTAGCGGGGGGCGTTGGGTTAATATAGAGACCCAGTACTTC; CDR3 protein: CASSQVRSGGRWVNIETQYF
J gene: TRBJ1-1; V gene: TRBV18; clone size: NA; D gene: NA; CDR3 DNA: TGTGCCAGCTCACCACGGTTGCAGGCGAACACTGAAGCTTTCTTT; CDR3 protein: CASSPRLQANTEAFF
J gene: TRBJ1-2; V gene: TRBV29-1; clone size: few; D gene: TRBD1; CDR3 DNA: TGCAGCGTAGTGACAGGGGGTTCTCACGGCTACACCTTC; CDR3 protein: CSVVTGGSHGYTF
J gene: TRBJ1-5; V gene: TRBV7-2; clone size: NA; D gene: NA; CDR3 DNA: TGTGCCAGCACCTCGACAGGCTCCAATCAGCCCCAGCATTTT; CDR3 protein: CASTSTGSNQPQHF
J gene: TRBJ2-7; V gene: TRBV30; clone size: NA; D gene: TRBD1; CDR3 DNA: TGTGCCTGGGACAGGGGCCCGACCTACGAGCAGTACTTC; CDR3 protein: CAWDRGPTYEQYF
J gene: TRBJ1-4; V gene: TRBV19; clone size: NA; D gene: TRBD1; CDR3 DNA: TGTGCCAGTACCTCCTCCGGGACAGGGGATGAAAAACTGTTTTTT; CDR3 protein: CASTSSGTGDEKLFF
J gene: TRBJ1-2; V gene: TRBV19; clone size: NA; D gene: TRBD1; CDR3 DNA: TGTGCCAGTAGTATAACAGGGGGCACCTATGGCTACACCTTC; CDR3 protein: CASSITGGTYGYTF
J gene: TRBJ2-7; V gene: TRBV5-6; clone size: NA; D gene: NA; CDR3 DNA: TGTGCCAGCAGCTCCAGGGAATACTACGAGCAGTACTTC; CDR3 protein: CASSSREYYEQYF
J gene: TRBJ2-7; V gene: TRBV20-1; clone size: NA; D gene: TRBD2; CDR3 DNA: TGCAGTGCTAGTGGGGGGGAATCTACCTACGAGCAGTACTTC; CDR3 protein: CSASGGESTYEQYF
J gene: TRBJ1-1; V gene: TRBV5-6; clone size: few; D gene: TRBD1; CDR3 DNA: TGTGCCAGCAGCCTGTGGACAGGGGGCCTGGACACTGAAGCTTTCTTT; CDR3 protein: CASSLWTGGLDTEAFF
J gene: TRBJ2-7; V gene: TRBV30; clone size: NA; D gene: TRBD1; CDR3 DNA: TGTGCCTGGAATAAGGACAGGAGCTCCTACGAGCAGTACTTC; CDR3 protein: CAWNKDRSSYEQYF
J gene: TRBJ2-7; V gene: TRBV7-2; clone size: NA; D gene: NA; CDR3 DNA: TGTGCCAGCAGCCATCCGGGTGGCAGCGAGCAGTACTTC; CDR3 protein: CASSHPGGSEQYF
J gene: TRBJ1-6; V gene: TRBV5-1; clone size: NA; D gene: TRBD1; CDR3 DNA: TGCGCCAGCAGAGGGACAGGGCACTCACCCCTCCACTTT; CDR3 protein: CASRGTGHSPLHF
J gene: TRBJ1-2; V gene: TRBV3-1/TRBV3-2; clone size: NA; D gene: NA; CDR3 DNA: TGTGCCAGCAGCCCACCAAGCTTAGAGGGCTACACCTTC; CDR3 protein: CASSPPSLEGYTF
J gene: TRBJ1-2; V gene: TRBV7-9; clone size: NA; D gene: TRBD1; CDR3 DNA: TGTGCCAGCAGCTTTCCGGGACAGGGAAGATCGGACTATGGCTACACCTTC; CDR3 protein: CASSFPGQGRSDYGYTF
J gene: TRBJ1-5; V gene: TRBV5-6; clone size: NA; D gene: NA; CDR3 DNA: TGTGCCAGCAGCCAACTCACAGGGTCGGATCAGCCCCAGCATTTT; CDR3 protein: CASSQLTGSDQPQHF
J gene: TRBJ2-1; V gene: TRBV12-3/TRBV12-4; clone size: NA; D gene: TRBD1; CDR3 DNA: TGTGCCAGCAGGAGGGGGCAGGATGAGCAGTTCTTC; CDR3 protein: CASRRGQDEQFF
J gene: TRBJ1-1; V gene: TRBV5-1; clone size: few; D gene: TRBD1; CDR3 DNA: TGCGCCAGCACCTCGGACAGGGGGTGGGGCACTGAAGCTTTCTTT; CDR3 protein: CASTSDRGWGTEAFF
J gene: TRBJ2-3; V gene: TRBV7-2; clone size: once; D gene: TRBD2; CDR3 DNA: TGTGCCAGCAGCTTACCGGCGAGCGGGGGGAACACAGATACGCAGTATTTT; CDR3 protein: CASSLPASGGNTDTQYF
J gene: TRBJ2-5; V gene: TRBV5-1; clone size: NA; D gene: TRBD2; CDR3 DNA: TGCGCCAGCAGCTGGGCGGGGGGGCCTGGAGAGACCCAGTACTTC; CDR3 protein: CASSWAGGPGETQYF
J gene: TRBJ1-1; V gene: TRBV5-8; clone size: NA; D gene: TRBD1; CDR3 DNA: TGTGCCACCCTGACAGGGTTAAGAACGATGAACACTGAAGCTTTCTTT; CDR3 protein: CATLTGLRTMNTEAFF
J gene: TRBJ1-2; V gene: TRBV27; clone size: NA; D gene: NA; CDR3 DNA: TGTGCCAGCAGGCCCTCGACCCGTACAGGTTGGAGCTATGGCTACACCTTC; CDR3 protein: CASRPSTRTGWSYGYTF
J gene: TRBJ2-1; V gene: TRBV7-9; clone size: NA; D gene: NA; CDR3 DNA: TGTGCCAGCAGCTTAATGGGGCCGTACAATGAGCAGTTCTTC; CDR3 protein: CASSLMGPYNEQFF
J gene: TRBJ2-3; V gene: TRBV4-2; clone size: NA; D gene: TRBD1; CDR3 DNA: TGTGCCAGCAGCCACCCCGGGACAGGTGCAGATACGCAGTATTTT; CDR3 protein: CASSHPGTGADTQYF
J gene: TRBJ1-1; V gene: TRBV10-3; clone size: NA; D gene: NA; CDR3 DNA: TGTGCCATCAGTGACCGAGGCAGGAACACTGAAGCTTTCTTT; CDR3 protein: CAISDRGRNTEAFF
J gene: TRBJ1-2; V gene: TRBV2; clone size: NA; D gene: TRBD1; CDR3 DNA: TGTGCCAGCCGGAAAACTACAGGGGGGGACTATGGCTACACCTTC; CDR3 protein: CASRKTTGGDYGYTF
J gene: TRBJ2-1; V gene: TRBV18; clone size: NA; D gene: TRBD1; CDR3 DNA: TGTGCCAGCTTCCGGGACAGGGGCAATGAGCAGTTCTTC; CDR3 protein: CASFRDRGNEQFF
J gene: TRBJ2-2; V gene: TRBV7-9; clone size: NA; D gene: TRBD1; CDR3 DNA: TGTGCCAGCAGCTTTGGGACAGGGGGCTTCGGGGAGCTGTTTTTT; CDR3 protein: CASSFGTGGFGELFF
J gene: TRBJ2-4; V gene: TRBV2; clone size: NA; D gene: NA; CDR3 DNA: TGTGCCAGCAGGATCGGGGAACTAGCCAAAAACATTCAGTACTTC; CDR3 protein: CASRIGELAKNIQYF
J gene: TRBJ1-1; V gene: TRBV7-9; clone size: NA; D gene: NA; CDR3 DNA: TGTGCCAGCAGCTTAGACTGGGCAGAGAACACTGAAGCTTTCTTT; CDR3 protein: CASSLDWAENTEAFF